This record concerns one T cell receptor (beta chain) sequence. V was pared by 0 bases and J by 5 bases, with 8 bases between. This CDR3 spans 13 amino acids. CDR1 is SGHNT, CDR2 YYREEE, per germline (reference sequence). The sample is drawn from a study of blood T cell repertoires in COVID-19. The wider study: Samples taken during acute and convalescent COVID-19 were collected in the United States, Italy and Spain. PBMCs, B-cell-depleted T cells, or T cells were the source of the cDNA or gDNA that made up the material.

Authors' methods: Scientists estimated how many nucleated cells there were by amplifying reference gene primers. Libraries were prepared by immunoSEQ multiplex PCR; TCRdb keeps only in-frame clonotypes and omits some of them. V, J and clone size reflect that table, while D and trimming were determined from the DNA. Of 190,000 or so clones detected, roughly 86% appear once; the ten largest clones hold roughly 2.5%. Sequenced sample: peripheral blood. This clonotype was obtained from a man aged 40-49 years with active or convalescent COVID-19. V and J are TRBV5-4 and TRBJ2-5, with D perhaps TRBD1 (6 bases). The DNA of the CDR3 is TGTGCCAGCAGCTTGGGGGGGCAGGAGACCCAGTACTTC. The encoded protein is CASSLGGQETQYF.